This T cell receptor beta chain came from a study of shared clonotypes between healthy human individuals. The wider study: Serving as donors were a couple of women and three men, whose ages spanned 18 to 49.

Study-wide points: It was only blood that was sampled, and tissue repertoires likely differ.

CDR1 and CDR2 from the germline V gene are SGHNT and YYREEE (reference sequence). The CDR3 contains 14 residues. V was clipped by 3 bases and J by 2 bases, with 12 bases between them. The donors were adults (healthy and HIV-negative) with no recent acute infections or vaccinations. Libraries were prepared by immunoSEQ multiplex PCR; TCRdb keeps only in-frame clonotypes and omits some of them. The sample yields under 2,500,000 clones, 90% to 97% seen once. Remarks on this clone: As yet, its antigen is unknown.

The chain recombines TRBV5-4 with TRBJ2-7, with unresolved D. Specimen: naive CD4+ T cells sorted from blood. Subset specified: CD45RA+ positively selected. This receptor was taken from a man aged 18 to 35 in good health. CDR3 DNA: TGTGCCAGCAGCTCGCGGACGGATGCCTACGAGCAGTACTTC. Protein: CASSSRTDAYEQYF.